Presented here are 27 T cell receptor beta chains from one specimen sequenced in a study of CXCR3-negative and CXCR3-positive naive CD8 T cells. The study made its TRB cDNA libraries by 5' RACE, adding UMI labels. TCRdb re-analyzed the 5' RACE reads; it lists each CDR3 protein once, without DNA. The specimen's table records roughly 24,000 distinct CDR3 sequences. Sequenced input: naive CXCR3- CD8+ T cells from blood. Subset noted: CD45RO-CCR7+CD27+CD95- naive CD8+ T cells lacking CXCR3 (TNR3-). Receptors were obtained from a human donor in good health. Some clones in this sample may be carry-over from other donors' samples.

The CDR3 sequence: CASSSDMGPYEQYF. This rearrangement joins TRBV9 to TRBJ2-7; TCRdb lists TRBD1, though no DNA is available to test this call. The CDR3 runs to 14 residues. Germline values: CDR1 SGDLS, CDR2 YYNGEE.

The V gene is TRBV5-4, the J gene TRBJ2-5; the D call from TCRdb, TRBD1, cannot be confirmed without DNA. The CDR3 extends over 15 amino acids. Germline CDR1 and CDR2: SGHNT and YYREEE (reference sequence). CDR3 loop: CASSPGQGVGETQYF.

The chain has TRBV19 and TRBJ1-1; TCRdb lists TRBD1, though no DNA is available to test this call. The CDR3 is 16 residues long. Germline V gene lookup returns CDR1 LNHDA and CDR2 SQIVND (reference sequence). CDR3 sequence: CASSMNGGGYHTEAFF.

V gene TRBV29-1 combines with J gene TRBJ1-1. There are 12 residues in the CDR3. In germline, CDR1 is SQVTM, CDR2 ANQGSEA. The CDR3 region is CSVGTETTEAFF.

This CDR3 reads CASSQDPGAYNEQFF. The rearrangement links TRBV4-3 to TRBJ2-1; TCRdb gives TRBD1 as the D gene, but with no DNA this cannot be confirmed. CDR1 LGHNA and CDR2 YSLEER come from the germline V gene. The CDR3 has 15 amino acids.

The chain recombines TRBV11-2 with TRBJ2-7. CDR1 SGHAT and CDR2 FQNNGV come from the germline V gene. This CDR3 has 12 residues. CDR3: CASSLSDYEQYF.

V usage is TRBV10-3 and J usage is TRBJ2-7; checking the TCRdb D call of TRBD2 is not possible without DNA. CDR1 and CDR2 from the germline V gene are ENHRY and SYGVKD. The length of the CDR3 is 14 residues. The CDR3 loop is CAIGLAGRTYEQYF.

In terms of frequency, this clonotype is medium-sized. The CDR3 sequence: CASSFSLAAYEQYF. The chain carries TRBV7-2 and TRBJ2-7; TCRdb reports TRBD2, a call that lacks DNA to check it against. CDR1 SGHTA and CDR2 FQGNSA come from the germline V gene. This CDR3 is built from 14 residues.

The chain uses TRBV5-1 and TRBJ1-1; with no DNA, the TCRdb D assignment of TRBD1 cannot be verified. The CDR3 is 13 amino acids. Germline CDR1 reads SGHRS; CDR2 reads YFSETQ. The CDR3 loop is CASTGRSNTEAFF. Drawing the rest from reference TRBV5-1 and TRBJ1-1, the complete variable domain is KAGVTQTPRYLIKTRGQQVTLSCSPISGHRSVSWYQQTPGQGLQFLFEYFSETQRNKGNFPGRFSGRQFSNSRSEMNVSTLELGDSALYLCASTGRSNTEAFFGQGTRLTVV.

The rearrangement uses TRBV12-3 or TRBV12-4 and TRBJ2-2; TCRdb designates TRBD1, a call that cannot be tested without DNA. The CDR3 is 14 amino acids. CDR3 in amino acids: CASTGQGLTGELFF.

CDR3 amino acids: CATSRDGGLGFPEQYF. The V and J genes are TRBV15 and TRBJ2-7; without DNA, the TCRdb call of TRBD2 cannot be checked. The CDR3 runs 16 residues. Germline V gene lookup returns CDR1 LNHNV and CDR2 YYDKDF (reference sequence). Based on the CDR3 plus reference TRBV15 and TRBJ2-7, the full variable domain is DAMVIQNPRYQVTQFGKPVTLSCSQTLNHNVMYWYQQKSSQAPKLLFHYYDKDFNNEADTPDNFQSRRPNTSFCFLDIRSPGLGDTAMYLCATSRDGGLGFPEQYFGPGTRLTVT.

The chain recombines TRBV20-1 with TRBJ2-7. Germline V CDR1 and CDR2: DFQATT, SNEGSKA (reference sequence). CDR3 length equals 11 residues. CDR3: CSARFPYEQYF.

The chain uses TRBV15 and TRBJ2-5; TCRdb gives TRBD1 as the D gene, but with no DNA this cannot be confirmed. Per the germline V gene, CDR1 is LNHNV and CDR2 is YYDKDF (reference sequence). This CDR3 has 15 amino acids. CDR3 sequence reads: CATSGRGQTKETQYF.

The rearrangement links TRBV7-9 to TRBJ1-2; checking the TCRdb D call of TRBD1 is not possible without DNA. This CDR3 contains 13 residues. The germline V gene encodes CDR1 SEHNR and CDR2 FQNEAQ (reference sequence). The chain's CDR3 is CASSEGRYYGYTF.

V and J are TRBV29-1 and TRBJ2-1; TCRdb lists TRBD1, though no DNA is available to test this call. Germline CDR1 reads SQVTM; CDR2 reads ANQGSEA. This CDR3 is built from 15 residues. CDR3 region: CSGGPTPLSGNEQFF.

The V gene is TRBV5-6, the J gene TRBJ2-1; the D call of TRBD1 rests on TCRdb alone, since no DNA is present to check it. Germline assignment: CDR1 SGHDT and CDR2 YYEEEE. CDR3 length: 12 amino acids. This chain's CDR3 is CASRMDRGREFF. Full variable domain (missing parts from reference TRBV5-6 and TRBJ2-1): DAGVTQSPTHLIKTRGQQVTLRCSPKSGHDTVSWYQQALGQGPQFIFQYYEEEERQRGNFPDRFSGHQFPNYSSELNVNALLLGDSALYLCASRMDRGREFFGPGTRLTVL.

The CDR3: CASSPLPGRPDEAFF. The V call is TRBV14, the J call TRBJ1-1. Germline lookup yields CDR1 SGHDN and CDR2 FVKESK. The CDR3 sequence is 15 residues long.

The CDR3 loop reads CASSVAPGTVEMNTEAFF. The chain carries TRBV9 and TRBJ1-1; as DNA is missing, the TRBD1 call by TCRdb cannot be tested. The CDR3 has 18 residues. In germline, CDR1 is SGDLS, CDR2 YYNGEE.

This chain uses TRBV7-9 with TRBJ2-1; TCRdb reports TRBD2, a call that lacks DNA to check it against. The CDR3 totals 15 residues. In germline, CDR1 is SEHNR, CDR2 FQNEAQ (reference sequence). The CDR3 sequence is CASSLVLGRPSEQFF.

The chain couples TRBV29-1 to TRBJ1-1; with no DNA, the TCRdb D assignment of TRBD1 cannot be verified. Per germline, CDR1 SQVTM and CDR2 ANQGSEA. The CDR3 runs to 14 residues. The CDR3 protein is CSVEEQGENTEAFF.

V usage is TRBV6-2 or TRBV6-3 and J usage is TRBJ1-6; TCRdb proposes TRBD1, but this gene call is untestable without DNA. The CDR3 runs to 14 residues. The germline V gene encodes CDR1 MNHEY and CDR2 SVGEGT. CDR3 protein: CASSNNRLDSPLHF.

The gene calls are TRBV5-1 and TRBJ2-3; as DNA is missing, the TRBD2 call by TCRdb cannot be tested. Germline-derived CDR1 and CDR2 are SGHRS and YFSETQ. This CDR3 has 18 residues. The CDR3 is CASSFRREDPTSTDTQYF.

The chain employs TRBV10-1 and TRBJ1-1. The CDR3 is made up of 12 amino acids. CDR1 is WNHNN, CDR2 SYGVQD, per germline (reference sequence). The CDR3 sequence: CASSNGSTEAFF.

The CDR3 protein is CASSSGLADYYEQYF. V usage is TRBV7-2 and J usage is TRBJ2-7; as DNA is missing, the TRBD2 call by TCRdb cannot be tested. Germline-derived CDR1 and CDR2 are SGHTA and FQGNSA. This CDR3 spans 15 amino acids.

V gene TRBV29-1 combines with J gene TRBJ2-2; checking the TCRdb D call of TRBD1 is not possible without DNA. Per germline, CDR1 SQVTM and CDR2 ANQGSEA. The CDR3 covers 13 residues. CDR3 loop: CSVEPGYTGELFF.

This clonotype shows up as medium-sized (0.01 to 0.1%) by frequency. The chain uses TRBV4-2 and TRBJ2-1; TCRdb's D gene call, TRBD2, goes unchecked for lack of DNA. CDR1 is LGHNA, CDR2 YNFKEQ, per germline. The CDR3 has 15 amino acids. CDR3: CASSLGLALYNEQFF.

This chain uses TRBV12-3 or TRBV12-4 with TRBJ2-7; TCRdb lists TRBD1, though no DNA is available to test this call. This CDR3 has 13 residues. CDR3 residues: CASRSGGGYEQYF.